This T cell receptor beta chain was observed in a study of regulatory T cells in long-lasting Graves disease. General study findings and limits: Sampling was limited to peripheral blood rather than thyroid tissue. Persistent Graves' cases showed lower TCR diversity than newly diagnosed cases. A greater number of public clonotypes (approximately 2,500) was shared by persistent patients than by new patients (about 890).

Germline V gene lookup returns CDR1 DFQATT and CDR2 SNEGSKA (reference sequence). The germline V and J ends were trimmed by 6 bases and 2 bases, with 14 bases remaining between them. The CDR3 is 13 amino acids. This clonotype has a handful of counts. Its antigen is unknown. Both iRepertoire HTBI primers and Arm-PCR of CDR3 regions were used to build the TCR beta libraries. Each CDR3 protein is one row after TCRdb ran MiXCR on the multiplex PCR reads. This table has around 510,000 distinct CDR3 sequences, 20% to 25% appearing once. Time point described: persistent/refractory GD, antithyroid drugs over 5 years with positive TRAb. The authors made the TCR library using RNA they extracted from PBMCs. A volume of 8.5 to 10 milliliters of peripheral blood was collected in EDTA tubes.

Sequenced here: peripheral blood mononuclear cells (PBMCs), sampled when the disease was refractory, from a patient treated with antithyroid drugs. The sequence was collected from a female donor with Graves disease. The chain couples TRBV20-1 to TRBJ2-7; D gene uncertain. The CDR3 nucleotides read TGCAGTGCCCCCCGCGGCGTGGCCTACGAGCAGTACTTC. It codes for CSAPRGVAYEQYF.